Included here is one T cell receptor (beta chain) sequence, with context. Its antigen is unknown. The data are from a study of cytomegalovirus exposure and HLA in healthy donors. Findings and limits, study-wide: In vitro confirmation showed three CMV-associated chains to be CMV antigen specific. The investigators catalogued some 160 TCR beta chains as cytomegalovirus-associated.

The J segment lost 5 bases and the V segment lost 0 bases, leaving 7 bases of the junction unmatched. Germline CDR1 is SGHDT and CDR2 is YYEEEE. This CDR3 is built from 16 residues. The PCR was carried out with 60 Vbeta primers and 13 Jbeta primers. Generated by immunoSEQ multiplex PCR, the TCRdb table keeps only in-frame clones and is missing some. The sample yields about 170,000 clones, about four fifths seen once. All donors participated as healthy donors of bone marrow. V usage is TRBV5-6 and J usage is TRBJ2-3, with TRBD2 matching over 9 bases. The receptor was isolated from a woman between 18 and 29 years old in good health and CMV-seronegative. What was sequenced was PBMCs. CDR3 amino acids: CASSLGGRAWKDTQYF. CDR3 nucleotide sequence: TGTGCCAGCAGCTTGGGCGGGAGGGCCTGGAAAGATACGCAGTATTTT.